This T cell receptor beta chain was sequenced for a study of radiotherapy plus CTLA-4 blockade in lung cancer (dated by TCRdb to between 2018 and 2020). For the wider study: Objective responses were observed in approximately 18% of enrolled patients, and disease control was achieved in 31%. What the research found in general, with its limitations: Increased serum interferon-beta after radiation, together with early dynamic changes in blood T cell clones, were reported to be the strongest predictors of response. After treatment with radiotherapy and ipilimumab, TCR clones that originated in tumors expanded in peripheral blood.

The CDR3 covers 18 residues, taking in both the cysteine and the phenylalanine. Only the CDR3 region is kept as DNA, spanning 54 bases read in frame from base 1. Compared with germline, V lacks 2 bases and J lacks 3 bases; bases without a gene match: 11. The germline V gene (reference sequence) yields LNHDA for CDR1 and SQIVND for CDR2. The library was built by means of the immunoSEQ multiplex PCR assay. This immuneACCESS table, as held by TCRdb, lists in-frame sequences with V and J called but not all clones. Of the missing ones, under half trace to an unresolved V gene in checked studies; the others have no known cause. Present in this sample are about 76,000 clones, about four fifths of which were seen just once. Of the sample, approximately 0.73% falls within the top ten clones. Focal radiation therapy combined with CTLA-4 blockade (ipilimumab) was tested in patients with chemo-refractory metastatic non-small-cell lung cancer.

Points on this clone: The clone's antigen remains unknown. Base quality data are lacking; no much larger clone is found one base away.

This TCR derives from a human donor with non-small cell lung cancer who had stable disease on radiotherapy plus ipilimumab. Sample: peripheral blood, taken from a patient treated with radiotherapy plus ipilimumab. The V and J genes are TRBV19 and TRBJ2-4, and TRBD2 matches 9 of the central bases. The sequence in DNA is TGTGCCAGTAGTATACGGTCGAGCGGGGGGTACCTCAAAAACATTCAGTACTTC. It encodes CASSIRSSGGYLKNIQYF. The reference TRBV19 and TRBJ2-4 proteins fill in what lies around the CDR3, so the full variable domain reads DGGITQSPKYLFRKEGQNVTLSCEQNLNHDAMYWYRQDPGQGLRLIYYSQIVNDFQKGDIAEGYSVSREKKESFPLTVTSAQKNPTAFYLCASSIRSSGGYLKNIQYFGAGTRLSVL.